This T cell receptor (beta chain) was captured in a study of T cells in localized non-small cell lung cancer (dated by TCRdb to the early 2020s). For context, the study as a whole: Comparing tumors with uninvolved tumor-adjacent lungs, the study looked at the T cell repertoires of fewer than 250 patients with early-stage NSCLC. All 240 or so NSCLC patients in the cohort were treatment-naive and had localized lung tumors that were resected. NSCLC patients had a mean age of roughly 66 years, and approximately 140 were male and over 85 female.

At diagnosis, peripheral blood, uninvolved tumor-adjacent lung and tumor were collected and stored as a combination of fresh-frozen and FFPE material. For TCR repertoire profiling, blood samples were analyzed as peripheral blood mononuclear cells. The CDR3 has 18 amino acids, counting the end cysteine and phenylalanine. Only the CDR3 portion is preserved as DNA: 54 bases, with reading frame beginning at the first base. Points the paper makes about the study in general: Higher blood T cell density associated with longer overall survival, while higher adjacent-lung clonality associated with shorter survival. Of the top 100 tumor clones, a median of approximately 60 were detected in paired uninvolved adjacent lung; approximately 28 were also among that lung's top 100. Because multi-region tumor sequencing was not performed, intratumor heterogeneity could not be ruled out. Because the study design was exploratory, TCR variables were selected using unadjusted p-values without false-discovery rate correction. Uninvolved tumor-adjacent lung showed the highest T cell clonality, higher than tumor, which suggests more focused antigenic responses in the adjacent lung.

Worth noting for this clone: Its antigen is currently not known. No base qualities exist here, and no much larger clone lies one base off it.

TCR beta CDR3 regions were sequenced from DNA using the immunoSEQ Assay. The authors processed their data as follows. T cell density was computed as TCR beta template counts normalized to usable DNA estimated by amplifying housekeeping genes. Richness was estimated using the preseqR package, with extrapolation to 400,000 templates for PBMC samples and to 120,000 templates for tissue samples. Clonality was calculated as one minus Pielou's evenness. Differential abundance testing on productive amino-acid clonotypes, with a minimum total count of 5 and an alpha of 0.1, was used to identify tissue-enriched TCRs. The Jaccard Index and the Morisita Overlap Index were used to measure repertoire overlap between compartments. GLIPH clustered TCR beta CDR3s with public tetramer-defined viral CDR3s; viral motifs required at least three viral sequences plus V-gene enrichment. This immuneACCESS table, as held by TCRdb, lists in-frame sequences with V and J called but not all clones. Of the missing ones, under half trace to an unresolved V gene in checked studies; the others have no known cause. Clone size and the V and J calls come from that table; the DNA yielded D and trimming. For this sample there are about 59,000 clones; roughly nine tenths appear just once. The ten most abundant clones make up 20% of the sample.

This clonotype originated in a man aged 35 to 69 with stage I lung adenocarcinoma. Here the sequenced sample was peripheral blood, taken before any cancer treatment. Recombination joined TRBV21-1 with TRBJ2-1; TRBD2, the table's D call, was not compared with the DNA. TRBV21-1 is reported as a pseudogene. The CDR3 is CATHHRGKSGRSYNEQFF. The DNA sequence is TGTGCCACCCATCACAGGGGGAAGAGCGGGAGGTCCTACAATGAGCAGTTCTTC.